The 14 T cell receptor beta chains given below trace back to one sample, sequenced in a study of cytomegalovirus exposure and HLA in healthy donors. PCR primers comprised 60 Vbeta and 13 Jbeta primers. Generated by immunoSEQ multiplex PCR, the TCRdb table keeps only in-frame clones and is missing some. The data hold about 130,000 clones, with 75% to 85% observed a single time. The sequencing input was PBMCs. The receptors come from a woman aged 40 to 50 in good health and CMV-seropositive.

The chain employs TRBV10-2 and TRBJ1-1; no clear D. The CDR3 runs 13 residues. CDR1 WSHSY and CDR2 SAAADI come from the germline V gene. V shed 8 bases and J shed 5 bases, with 15 bases lying between them. CDR3 sequence: CASLGPRGTEAFF. CDR3 nucleotides: TGCGCCAGCCTAGGACCGCGAGGGACTGAAGCTTTCTTT.

The chain's CDR3 is CASSLQGGAGANVLTF. In DNA form, the CDR3 reads TGCGCCAGCAGTTTACAGGGGGGGGCTGGGGCCAACGTCCTGACTTTC. This chain joins TRBV5-1 and TRBJ2-6; the D gene is possibly TRBD1 (8 bases). Between the trimmed V and J ends, which lost 5 bases and 2 bases, there was a span of 14 bases. The CDR3 length is 16 residues. Germline V gene lookup returns CDR1 SGHRS and CDR2 YFSETQ.

Notes on this clone: Different DNA sequences within this sample yield the same CDR3. The chain carries TRBV18 and TRBJ1-5; 10 bases are a match to TRBD1. Germline trimming cut 3 bases from V and 4 bases from J; bases unmatched to any gene: 0. Germline V gene sequence: CDR1 KGHSH, CDR2 LQKENI. The CDR3 totals 14 residues. DNA of the CDR3: TGTGCCAGCTCACCGGGACAGGGGAATCAGCCCCAGCATTTT. It is translated as CASSPGQGNQPQHF. The whole variable domain, remainder taken from reference TRBV18 and TRBJ1-5, is NAGVMQNPRHLVRRRGQEARLRCSPMKGHSHVYWYRQLPEEGLKFMVYLQKENIIDESGMPKERFSAEFPKEGPSILRIQQVVRGDSAAYFCASSPGQGNQPQHFGDGTRLSIL.

The V call is TRBV28, the J call TRBJ1-4; unclear D gene. The CDR3 has 14 amino acids. Germline V gene lookup returns CDR1 MDHEN and CDR2 SYDVKM. The V end was cut by 2 bases, the J end by 4 bases, with 8 bases between. The CDR3 DNA is TGTGCCAGCAGTTTAGCGGGAATTAATGAAAAACTGTTTTTT. This codes for CASSLAGINEKLFF.

This clone was counted between two and nine times. J is TRBJ1-1 and V is TRBV5-1; D perhaps matches TRBD1 (6 bases). CDR3 length equals 13 residues. Between the trimmed V and J ends, which lost 1 base and 6 bases, there was a span of 10 bases. Germline V gene sequence: CDR1 SGHRS, CDR2 YFSETQ. The CDR3 sequence: CASSLSDSSEAFF. The DNA of the CDR3 is TGCGCCAGCAGCTTGTCGGACAGCTCTGAAGCTTTCTTT.

The CDR3 DNA is TGCAGCGTTCAGCCAGGGGAAGGGGGCTACACCTTC. It codes for CSVQPGEGGYTF. The chain has TRBV29-1 and TRBJ1-2, with D maybe TRBD1 (6 bases). Germline CDR1 reads SQVTM; CDR2 reads ANQGSEA. The CDR3 spans 12 residues. V was pared by 5 bases and J by 8 bases, with 15 bases between.

The rearrangement joins TRBV5-1 to TRBJ2-3; 8 bases are a match to TRBD2. The V segment lost 0 bases and the J segment 2 bases; nucleotides outside the gene matches: 2. The CDR3 has 15 residues. CDR1 and CDR2 (germline): SGHRS, YFSETQ. This CDR3 reads CASSLVREATDTQYF. The CDR3 DNA reads as TGCGCCAGCAGCTTGGTGCGGGAGGCCACAGATACGCAGTATTTT.

J is TRBJ2-1 and V is TRBV19, with 11 bases fitting TRBD2. The germline gives CDR1 LNHDA, CDR2 SQIVND (reference sequence). Germline trimming cut 4 bases from V and 6 bases from J; bases unmatched to any gene: 14. The CDR3 is made up of 18 amino acids. The CDR3, as DNA: TGTGCCAGTAGTAGACTAGCGGGAAGGGGGTCGGGTTTCAATGAGCAGTTCTTC. This gives the protein CASSRLAGRGSGFNEQFF.

The chain recombines TRBV6-1 with TRBJ2-2; 8 bases agree with TRBD1. V trimming: 4 bases; J trimming: 7 bases; junction bases outside the gene matches: 5. Germline V gene sequence: CDR1 MNHNS, CDR2 SASEGT. CDR3 size: 14 residues. This CDR3 is CASSGQDRVGELFF. CDR3 nucleotide sequence: TGTGCCAGCAGTGGACAGGACAGGGTCGGGGAGCTGTTTTTT.

The CDR3 DNA follows: TGTGCCAGCAGCTTAGCAGGACAGCATCAGCCCCAGCATTTT. Amino acids: CASSLAGQHQPQHF. V and J are TRBV7-2 and TRBJ1-5, with a weak D call TRBD1 (6 bases). The germline V gene encodes CDR1 SGHTA and CDR2 FQGNSA. The CDR3 loop spans 14 amino acids. The V end lost 0 bases, the J end lost 5 bases, and 8 bases lay between the germline ends.

This clone was observed a few times. The chain is built from TRBV2 and TRBJ1-1; 8 bases line up with TRBD1. Germline V gives CDR1 SNHLY, CDR2 FYNNEI. The J segment lost 6 bases and the V segment lost 3 bases, leaving 6 bases of the junction unmatched. This CDR3 spans 14 amino acids. CDR3 sequence (DNA): TGTGCCAGCAGTGACCTATCGGACAGGGCTGAAGCTTTCTTT. It yields the protein CASSDLSDRAEAFF.

V usage is TRBV29-1 and J usage is TRBJ2-1; D might be TRBD2 (6 bases). The V end lost 4 bases, the J end lost 2 bases, and 12 bases lay between the germline ends. The CDR3 has 14 residues. CDR1 and CDR2 from the germline V gene are SQVTM and ANQGSEA. The CDR3 coding sequence is TGCAGCGTTGCATTTACGGGAGCCTACAATGAGCAGTTCTTC. Translating it yields CSVAFTGAYNEQFF.

The chain is built from TRBV2 and TRBJ2-4; TRBD1 matches at 8 bases. The V gene's germline CDR1 is SNHLY and CDR2 FYNNEI. Unmatched junction bases numbered 12, after V lost 6 bases and J lost 5 bases. The CDR3 runs to 16 residues. CDR3 sequence reads: CASRRGAGTGENIQYF. The CDR3 nucleotides read TGTGCCAGCAGGAGGGGAGCCGGGACAGGTGAAAACATTCAGTACTTC. Variable domain in full (rest from reference TRBV2 and TRBJ2-4): EPEVTQTPSHQVTQMGQEVILRCVPISNHLYFYWYRQILGQKVEFLVSFYNNEISEKSEIFDDQFSVERPDGSNFTLKIRSTKLEDSAMYFCASRRGAGTGENIQYFGAGTRLSVL.

This clone was counted a single time. The V gene is TRBV9, the J gene TRBJ2-5; 7 positions agree with TRBD2. The DNA end is more similar to TRBJ2-7, so the J call may be wrong. Germline V gene sequence: CDR1 SGDLS, CDR2 YYNGEE. This CDR3 comprises 17 residues. This CDR3 is CASSVAPGGGVPYEQYF. CDR3 nucleotides: TGTGCCAGCAGCGTAGCCCCGGGGGGTGGCGTGCCCTACGAGCAGTACTTC.